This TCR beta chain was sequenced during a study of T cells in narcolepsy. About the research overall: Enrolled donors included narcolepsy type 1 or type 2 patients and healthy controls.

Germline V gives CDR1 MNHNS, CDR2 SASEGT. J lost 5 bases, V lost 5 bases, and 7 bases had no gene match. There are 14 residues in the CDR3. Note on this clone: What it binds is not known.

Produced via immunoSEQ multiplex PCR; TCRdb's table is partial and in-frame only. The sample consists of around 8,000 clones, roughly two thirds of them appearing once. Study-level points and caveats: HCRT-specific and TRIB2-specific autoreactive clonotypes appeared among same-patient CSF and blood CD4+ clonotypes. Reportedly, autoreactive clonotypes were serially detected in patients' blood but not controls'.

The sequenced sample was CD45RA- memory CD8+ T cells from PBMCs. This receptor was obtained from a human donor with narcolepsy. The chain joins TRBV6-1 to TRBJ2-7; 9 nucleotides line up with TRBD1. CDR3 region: CASSSTGGGDEQYF. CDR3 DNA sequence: TGTGCCAGCAGTTCGACAGGGGGAGGGGACGAGCAGTACTTC.